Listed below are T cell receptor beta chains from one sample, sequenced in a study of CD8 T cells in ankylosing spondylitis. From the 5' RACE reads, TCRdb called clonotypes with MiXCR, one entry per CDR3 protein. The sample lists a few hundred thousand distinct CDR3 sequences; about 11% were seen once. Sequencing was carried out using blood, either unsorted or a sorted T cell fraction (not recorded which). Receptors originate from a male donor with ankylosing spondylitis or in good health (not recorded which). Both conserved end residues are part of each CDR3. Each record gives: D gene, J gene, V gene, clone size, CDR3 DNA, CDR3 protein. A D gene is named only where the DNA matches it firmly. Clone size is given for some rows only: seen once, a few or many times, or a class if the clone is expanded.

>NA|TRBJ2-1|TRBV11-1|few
TGTGCCAGCAGCTTGCAGGGCAGGTACAATGAGCAGTTCTTC
CASSLQGRYNEQFF
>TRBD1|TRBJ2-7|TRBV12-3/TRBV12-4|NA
TGTGCCAGCAGTTTAGTACAGGGGATGATCAACGAGCAGTACTTC
CASSLVQGMINEQYF
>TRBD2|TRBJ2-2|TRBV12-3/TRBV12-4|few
TGTGCCAGCAGTTTCTTAGCGGGGGGGCCGGCCGGGGAGCTGTTTTTT
CASSFLAGGPAGELFF
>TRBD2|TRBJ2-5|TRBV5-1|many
TGCGCCAGCAGGCCCGGGGGGGGAGAGACCCAGTACTTC
CASRPGGGETQYF
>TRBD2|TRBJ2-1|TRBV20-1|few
TGCAGTGCTAGAGATCGGCTAGCGGGGGACAATGAGCAGTTCTTC
CSARDRLAGDNEQFF
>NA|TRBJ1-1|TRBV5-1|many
TGCGCCAGCAGCTTGACCGGGTGGGGCGATGGGGACACTGAAGCTTTCTTT
CASSLTGWGDGDTEAFF
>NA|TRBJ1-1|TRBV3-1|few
TGTGCCAGCAGCCAAGGTGCCGGGAACACTGAAGCTTTCTTT
CASSQGAGNTEAFF
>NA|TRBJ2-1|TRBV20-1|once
TGCAGTGCTAACCGGGACGTCAATGAGCAGTTCTTC
CSANRDVNEQFF
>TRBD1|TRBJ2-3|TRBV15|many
TGTGCCACCAGCAGGGACAGGGGGCCCGCAGATACGCAGTATTTT
CATSRDRGPADTQYF
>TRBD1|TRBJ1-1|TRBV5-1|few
TGCGCCAGCAGCCAGAACCCCCCGGGACAGACAAACACTGAAGCTTTCTTT
CASSQNPPGQTNTEAFF
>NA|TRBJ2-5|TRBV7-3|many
TGTGCCAGCAGCTTAGGGTCCGGTGAAGAGACCCAGTACTTC
CASSLGSGEETQYF
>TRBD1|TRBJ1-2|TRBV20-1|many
TGCAGTGCTAGAGTTCCCCCTGGACAGGGCAAAAGTACATCCTATGGCTACACCTTC
CSARVPPGQGKSTSYGYTF
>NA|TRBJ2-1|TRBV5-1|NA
TGCGCCAGCATCAACTCGGGTGAGCAGTTCTTC
CASINSGEQFF
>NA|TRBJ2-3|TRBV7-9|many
TGTGCCAGCAGCTTAGAAGGATCCCCTAGCACAGATACGCAGTATTTT
CASSLEGSPSTDTQYF
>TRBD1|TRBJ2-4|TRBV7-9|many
TGTGCCAGCAGCTCCAACAGGGGGAGGGCCAAAAACATTCAGTACTTC
CASSSNRGRAKNIQYF
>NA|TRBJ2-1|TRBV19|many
TGTGCCAGTAGTATAGGCCCTTTAGAGCACAATGAGCAGTTCTTC
CASSIGPLEHNEQFF
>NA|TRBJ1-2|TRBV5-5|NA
TGTGCCAGCAGCCCGACGGGGGCAGCCTATGGCTACACCTTC
CASSPTGAAYGYTF
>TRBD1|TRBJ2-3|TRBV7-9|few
TGTGCCAGCAGCTCCACTGACAGGGGCACAGATACGCAGTATTTT
CASSSTDRGTDTQYF
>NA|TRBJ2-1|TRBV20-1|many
TGCAGTGCTATAGTGTATTCTGGGATAAACAATGAGCAGTTCTTC
CSAIVYSGINNEQFF
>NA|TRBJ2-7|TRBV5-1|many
TGCGCCAGCAGCCCAACAGGAGGGGACTACGAGCAGTACTTC
CASSPTGGDYEQYF
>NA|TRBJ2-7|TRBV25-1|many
TGTGCCAGCCAGGACCCCCGTACCTCCTACGAGCAGTACTTC
CASQDPRTSYEQYF
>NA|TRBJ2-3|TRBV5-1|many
TGCGCCAGCAGCTTTGAGGGCTCTAGCACAGATACGCAGTATTTT
CASSFEGSSTDTQYF
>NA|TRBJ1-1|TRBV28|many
TGTGCCAGCAGTACCCTCAGGGGCCCGAACACTGAAGCTTTCTTT
CASSTLRGPNTEAFF
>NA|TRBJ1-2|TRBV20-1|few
TGCAGTGCCCCGACAGGTTATAACTATGGCTACACCTTC
CSAPTGYNYGYTF
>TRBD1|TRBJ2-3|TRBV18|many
TGTGCCAGCTCACCCGCGGGACAGGGGGCAACAGATACGCAGTATTTT
CASSPAGQGATDTQYF
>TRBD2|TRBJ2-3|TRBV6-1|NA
TGTGCCAGCAGCCGCCGGGGGACTAGCGACAGAGCAGATACGCAGTATTTT
CASSRRGTSDRADTQYF
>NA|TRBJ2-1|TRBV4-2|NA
TGTGCCAGCAGCCACCTATCATCAGCCATAAACAATGAGCAGTTCTTC
CASSHLSSAINNEQFF
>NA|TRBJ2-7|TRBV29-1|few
TGCAGCGTTGGAATAAAGCCTTGGGGGGCGGCGTACGAGCAGTACTTC
CSVGIKPWGAAYEQYF
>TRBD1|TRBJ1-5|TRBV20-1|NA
TGCTGTGCCAGGGGGGACAGGGGGCCCGGTAGCAATCAGCCCCAGCATTTT
CCARGDRGPGSNQPQHF
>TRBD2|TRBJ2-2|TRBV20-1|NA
TGCAGTGCCGCACTTCAGCCTAGCGGCAACACCGGGGAGCTGTTTTTT
CSAALQPSGNTGELFF
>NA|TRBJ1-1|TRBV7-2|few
TGTGCCAGCAACTCAGGGCTCGCGATCGCTGAAGCTTTCTTT
CASNSGLAIAEAFF
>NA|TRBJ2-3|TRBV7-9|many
TGTGCCAGCAGCGACATTCGGGCGGATACGCAGTATTTT
CASSDIRADTQYF
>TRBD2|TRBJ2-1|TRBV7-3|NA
TGTGCCAGCAGCTTAACCCCGGACTACGGGGGGAGTGAGCAGTTCTTC
CASSLTPDYGGSEQFF
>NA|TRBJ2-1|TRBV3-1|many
TGTGCCAGCAGCCAACCCGGGCCGAATGAGCAGTTCTTC
CASSQPGPNEQFF
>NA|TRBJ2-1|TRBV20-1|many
TGCAGTGCTAGAGATCCAATGGGGGCAGGCTACAATGAGCAGTTCTTC
CSARDPMGAGYNEQFF
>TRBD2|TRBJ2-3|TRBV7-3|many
TGTGCCAGCAGCTTAACACGGGGGGGCTTGAATACGCAGTATTTT
CASSLTRGGLNTQYF
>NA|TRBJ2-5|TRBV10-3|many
TGTGCCATCAGTGGAGGGCACAGAGAGACCCAGTACTTC
CAISGGHRETQYF
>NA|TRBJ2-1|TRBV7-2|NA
TGTGCCAGCAACTTCCTAGGGAGCCTTGGCTACAATGAGCAGTTCTTC
CASNFLGSLGYNEQFF
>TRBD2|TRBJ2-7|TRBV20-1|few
TGCAGTGCCGGCGGGACTAGCGGGGCCTACGAGCAGTACTTC
CSAGGTSGAYEQYF
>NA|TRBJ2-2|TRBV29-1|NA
TGCAGCGTTGAAGAGGGCGGGGAGCTGTTTTTT
CSVEEGGELFF
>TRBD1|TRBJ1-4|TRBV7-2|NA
TGTGCCAGCAGCCCAGACAGGGGGCGGTCTAATGAAAAACTGTTTTTT
CASSPDRGRSNEKLFF
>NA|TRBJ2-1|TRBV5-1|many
TGCGCCAGCAGCTTGGGAGTGGAAGCTTACAATGAGCAGTTCTTC
CASSLGVEAYNEQFF
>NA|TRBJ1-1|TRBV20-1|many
TGCAGTGCTGAAGACAGGTCGAGGACTGAAGCTTTCTTT
CSAEDRSRTEAFF
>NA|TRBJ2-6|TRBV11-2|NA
TGTGCCAGCAGCTTAGATCGGGTCTCTGGGGCCAACGTCCTGACTTTC
CASSLDRVSGANVLTF